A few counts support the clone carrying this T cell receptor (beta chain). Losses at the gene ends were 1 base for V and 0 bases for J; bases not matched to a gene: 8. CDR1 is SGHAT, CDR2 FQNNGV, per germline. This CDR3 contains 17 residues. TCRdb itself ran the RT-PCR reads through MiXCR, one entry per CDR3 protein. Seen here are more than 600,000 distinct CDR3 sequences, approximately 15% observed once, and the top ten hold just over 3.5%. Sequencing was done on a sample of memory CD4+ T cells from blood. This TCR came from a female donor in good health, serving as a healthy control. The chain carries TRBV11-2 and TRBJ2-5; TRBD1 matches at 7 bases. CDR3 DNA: TGTGCCAGCAGCTTAGTAACAGGGGTGCTAGACCAAGAGACCCAGTACTTC. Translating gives CASSLVTGVLDQETQYF.